One sample yielded the 10 T cell receptor beta chains listed below, sequenced in a study of T cells expressing NK-cell markers. TCRdb re-called the 5' RACE reads; one entry per CDR3 protein, DNA not given. Its table lists 440,000 or so distinct CDR3 sequences. Sequenced sample: blood T cells: a sorted CD56 or NKG2C T cell subset, CD4+ or CD8+ T cells, or bulk PBMC T cells (not recorded which). The receptors were sampled from a woman aged 18-69 years in good health.

The CDR3 here is CASSLDSYRSEAKNIQYF. The J gene is TRBJ2-4, the V gene TRBV12-3 or TRBV12-4; TCRdb calls TRBD1, which cannot be checked without DNA. This CDR3 comprises 18 residues.

The chain's CDR3 is CASSARQGSGEQYF. V and J are TRBV27 and TRBJ2-7; TCRdb's D call, TRBD1, is unchecked because there is no DNA. This CDR3 contains 14 residues. Germline loops: CDR1 MNHEY, CDR2 SMNVEV (reference sequence).

This chain uses TRBV20-1 with TRBJ2-3; the TRBD2 assignment by TCRdb is unverifiable without DNA. Germline CDR1 DFQATT, CDR2 SNEGSKA (reference sequence). The CDR3 is 15 residues long. The CDR3 loop is CSARGVFGGSVTQYF.

The J gene is TRBJ2-2, the V gene TRBV28; TCRdb's assignment of TRBD1 cannot be checked, as there is no DNA. CDR3 length equals 13 residues. The germline V gene has CDR1 MDHEN and CDR2 SYDVKM. This CDR3 reads CASTFGTIGELFF.

The rearrangement joins TRBV29-1 to TRBJ2-1; TCRdb picks TRBD2, but there is no DNA to check that call. Germline assignment: CDR1 SQVTM and CDR2 ANQGSEA. The CDR3 extends over 15 amino acids. CDR3 region: CSVATRSASYNEQFF.

The chain has TRBV5-6 and TRBJ1-3; TCRdb proposes TRBD1, but this gene call is untestable without DNA. Germline V CDR1 and CDR2: SGHDT, YYEEEE. The CDR3 covers 17 residues. The CDR3 sequence is CASSFYGQGSSGNTIYF.

The chain combines TRBV20-1 with TRBJ2-4; TCRdb selects TRBD1, and the lack of DNA leaves this call unchecked. This CDR3 spans 14 amino acids. Germline V gene sequence: CDR1 DFQATT, CDR2 SNEGSKA (reference sequence). CDR3 sequence: CSADRGKGKNIQYF.

The chain's CDR3 is CAAQTGGGHWDTEAFF. V and J are TRBV6-1 and TRBJ1-1; TCRdb's D gene call, TRBD1, goes unchecked for lack of DNA. The V gene's germline CDR1 is MNHNS and CDR2 SASEGT. CDR3 length equals 16 residues.

The chain recombines TRBV12-3 or TRBV12-4 with TRBJ1-4. The CDR3 sequence is 12 residues long. The CDR3 is CASSPLDEKLFF.

The V and J genes are TRBV12-3 or TRBV12-4 and TRBJ2-2; the D gene TCRdb calls, TRBD1, cannot be checked with no DNA. The CDR3 loop spans 15 amino acids. The CDR3 sequence: CASSNRVTDTGELFF.